The TCR beta chain under discussion was sequenced for a study of blood T cell repertoires in COVID-19. Original processing methods: Reference gene primer amplification gave estimated nucleated cell counts. Generated by immunoSEQ multiplex PCR, the TCRdb table keeps only in-frame clones and is missing some. V and J calls and clone size are as listed in that table; D and trimming were resolved from the DNA. The sample holds 490,000 or so clones; roughly nine tenths are singletons and the top ten take under 9.5%. Study members were between about 18 and 100 years old and lived in 20 to 30 US regions. Recovered status in Cohort 3 required two negative PCRs, clearance, or symptom resolution. Looked up from germline, CDR1 is SGHAT and CDR2 is FQNNGV. The CDR3 has 14 residues. V was cut by 0 bases and J by 4 bases, with 9 bases left in between.

The chain joins TRBV11-2 to TRBJ1-2; the D is unclear. The material sequenced was PBMCs or T cells enriched from blood (not recorded which). This clonotype was obtained from a woman in her fifties or sixties who had recovered from COVID-19. The CDR3 reads CASSLETLGYGYTF. CDR3 DNA: TGTGCCAGCAGCTTAGAGACACTGGGCTATGGCTACACCTTC.